The 12 T cell receptor beta chains below all came from one sample that was sequenced in a study of cytomegalovirus exposure and HLA in healthy donors. This PCR relied on a set of 60 Vbeta primers and 13 Jbeta primers. Method: immunoSEQ multiplex PCR; TCRdb's copy keeps in-frame clones and lacks some. The sample has 63,000 or so clones, 65% to 80% seen once. The specimen was PBMCs. Receptors originate from a woman aged 30 to 39 in good health and CMV-seronegative.

The chain recombines TRBV4-3 with TRBJ1-4; the match to TRBD1 covers 7 bases. V dropped 1 base and J dropped 4; count of bases not matched to a gene: 3. This CDR3 is 15 amino acids long. Germline V gene data show CDR1 as LGHNA and CDR2 as YSLEER. The CDR3 DNA is TGCGCCAGCAGCCAAGGGACAGGCTTTAATGAAAAACTGTTTTTT. This gives the protein CASSQGTGFNEKLFF.

The chain joins TRBV5-4 to TRBJ2-2; a weak D match, TRBD1 (7 bases). The CDR3 runs to 16 residues. In germline, CDR1 is SGHNT, CDR2 YYREEE (reference sequence). V lost 0 bases, J lost 4 bases, and 13 bases lay in between. CDR3 nucleotides: TGTGCCAGCAGCTTGGAGGCAGGGGGGATCACCGGGGAGCTGTTTTTT. It translates to CASSLEAGGITGELFF.

The chain uses TRBV9 and TRBJ2-1; D uncertain. This CDR3 has 13 amino acids. The germline V and J ends were trimmed by 0 bases and 5 bases, with 6 bases remaining between them. Germline V CDR1 and CDR2: SGDLS, YYNGEE. This CDR3 reads CASSVDRDNEQFF. DNA of the CDR3: TGTGCCAGCAGCGTAGACCGGGACAATGAGCAGTTCTTC.

V usage is TRBV5-1 and J usage is TRBJ1-6; possibly TRBD1 for D (6 bases). The CDR3 length is 14 residues. The germline V and J ends were trimmed by 4 bases and 9 bases, with 14 bases remaining between them. Per the germline V gene, CDR1 is SGHRS and CDR2 is YFSETQ. The chain's CDR3 is CASSPGGGRSPLHF. CDR3 nucleotide sequence: TGCGCCAGCAGCCCCGGGGGGGGGCGTTCACCCCTCCACTTT.

The chain combines TRBV6-1 with TRBJ1-4; tentatively, D is TRBD1 (5 bases). The CDR3 runs 15 residues. The germline V gene encodes CDR1 MNHNS and CDR2 SASEGT. V dropped 4 bases and J dropped 8 bases, with 17 bases sitting between them. CDR3 protein: CASSVTGVLREKLFF. The CDR3 coding sequence is TGTGCCAGCAGTGTTACGGGGGTCCTGAGGGAAAAACTGTTTTTT.

The chain uses TRBV6-1 and TRBJ2-1; 14 nucleotides line up with TRBD2. The CDR3 loop spans 16 amino acids. The V and J ends lost 4 bases and 6 bases, in that order; junction bases with no gene match: 5. CDR1 and CDR2 (germline): MNHNS, SASEGT. CDR3 in DNA: TGTGCCAGCAGTGCCATGACTAGCGGGAGGGGCAATGAGCAGTTCTTC. Its protein product is CASSAMTSGRGNEQFF.

The V call is TRBV6-1, the J call TRBJ2-7, with a weak D call TRBD1 (6 bases). Germline lookup yields CDR1 MNHNS and CDR2 SASEGT. The CDR3 is 13 amino acids. V was clipped by 2 bases and J by 3 bases, with 8 bases between them. CDR3 protein: CASSETGSYEQYV. In DNA form, the CDR3 reads TGTGCCAGCAGTGAAACAGGGAGCTACGAGCAGTACGTC.

The rearrangement links TRBV20-1 to TRBJ2-1; the D gene is possibly TRBD1 (5 bases). Germline V gene lookup returns CDR1 DFQATT and CDR2 SNEGSKA (reference sequence). Between the trimmed V and J ends, which lost 3 bases and 9 bases, there was a span of 9 bases. CDR3 length: 11 amino acids. Written as DNA, the CDR3 is TGCAGTGCTAGGGTGGGGCTTGAGCAGTTCTTC. Encoded protein: CSARVGLEQFF.

The J gene is TRBJ1-1, the V gene TRBV6-1, with D uncertain. The germline CDR1 and CDR2 sequences are MNHNS and SASEGT. Trimming pared 3 bases from V and 5 bases from J, leaving 13 bases between. This CDR3 spans 14 amino acids. As DNA, the CDR3 is TGTGCCAGCAGTGATAACAGCGGAGGGACTGAAGCTTTCTTT. Its protein is CASSDNSGGTEAFF.

The V gene is TRBV30, the J gene TRBJ2-3; TRBD2 matches 7 bases. The length of the CDR3 is 17 residues. Germline values: CDR1 GTSNPN, CDR2 SVGIG (reference sequence). Trimming cost V 5 bases and J 0 bases; bases outside gene matches: 14. DNA for the CDR3: TGTGCCTGGTCCATGGGTCTAGCGGTTCACAGCACAGATACGCAGTATTTT. It specifies CAWSMGLAVHSTDTQYF. Looking up the rest from reference TRBV30 and TRBJ2-3 gives the full variable domain: SQTIHQWPATLVQPVGSPLSLECTVEGTSNPNLYWYRQAAGRGLQLLFYSVGIGQISSEVPQNLSASRPQDRQFILSSKKLLLSDSGFYLCAWSMGLAVHSTDTQYFGPGTRLTVL.

The chain employs TRBV5-6 and TRBJ1-1; D possibly corresponds to TRBD1 (5 bases). CDR1 and CDR2 from the germline V gene are SGHDT and YYEEEE. This CDR3 has 16 amino acids. The germline V and J ends were trimmed by 3 bases and 5 bases, with 20 bases remaining between them. The CDR3 here is CASSSRGWAGGTEAFF. The CDR3 DNA sequence: TGTGCCAGCAGCTCGAGAGGATGGGCGGGGGGTACTGAAGCTTTCTTT.

The chain is built from TRBV7-2 and TRBJ1-6; D is undetermined. In germline, CDR1 is SGHTA, CDR2 FQGNSA. The CDR3 extends over 12 amino acids. V lost 5 bases and J lost 10, with 9 bases in between. This CDR3 reads CASSLLESPLHF. The CDR3 nucleotides read TGTGCCAGCAGCCTCCTAGAGTCACCCCTCCACTTT. The full variable domain, with the rest looked up from reference TRBV7-2 and TRBJ1-6, is GAGVSQSPSNKVTEKGKDVELRCDPISGHTALYWYRQSLGQGLEFLIYFQGNSAPDKSGLPSDRFSAERTGGSVSTLTIQRTQQEDSAVYLCASSLLESPLHFGNGTRLTVT.